This TCR beta chain was recovered during a study of blood T cell repertoires in COVID-19. Whole-study context: Specimens from acute and convalescent COVID-19 originated in the United States, Italy and Spain. T cells, B-cell-depleted T cells, or PBMCs provided the cDNA or gDNA that served as material.

In Seattle, patients joined the study during active infection and were tracked longitudinally. As originally analysed: Reference gene primer amplification gave nucleated cell count estimates. Sequencing used immunoSEQ multiplex PCR; TCRdb keeps in-frame clones, though not all of them. That table gives V, J and clone size, and the DNA gave D and trimming. The data contain around 150,000 clones, roughly 90% of them singletons. Per the germline V gene, CDR1 is SNHLY and CDR2 is FYNNEI. V dropped 5 bases and J dropped 4; count of bases not matched to a gene: 4. CDR3 size: 14 residues. What was sequenced was peripheral blood. This TCR was sampled from a man between 25 and 39 years old with COVID-19, enrolled during active disease. The J gene is TRBJ1-5, the V gene TRBV2, with TRBD1 identical over 8 bases. The CDR3 sequence is CASSPGTGNQPQHF. The CDR3 DNA reads TGTGCCAGCAGTCCCGGGACAGGAAATCAGCCCCAGCATTTT.